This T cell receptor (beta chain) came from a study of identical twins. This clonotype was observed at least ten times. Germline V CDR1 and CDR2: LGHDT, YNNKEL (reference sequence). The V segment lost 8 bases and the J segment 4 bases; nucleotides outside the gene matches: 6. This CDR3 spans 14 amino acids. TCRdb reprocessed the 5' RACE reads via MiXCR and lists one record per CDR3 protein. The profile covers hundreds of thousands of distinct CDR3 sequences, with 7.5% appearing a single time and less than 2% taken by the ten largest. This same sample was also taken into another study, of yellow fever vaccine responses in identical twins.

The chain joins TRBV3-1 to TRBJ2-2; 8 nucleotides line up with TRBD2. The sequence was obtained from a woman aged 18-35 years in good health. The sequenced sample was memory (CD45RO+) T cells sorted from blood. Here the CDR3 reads CASSRGGATGELFF. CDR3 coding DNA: TGTGCCAGCTCCCGGGGGGGGGCCACCGGGGAGCTGTTTTTT.